This T cell receptor beta chain was retrieved from a study of memory CD4+ T cells and cytomegalovirus serostatus. Study findings and constraints: Each of 67 CMV-associated TCRbeta sequences occurred in one to five individuals.

The CDR3 has 15 residues. Germline lookup yields CDR1 SQVTM and CDR2 ANQGSEA. V was clipped by 4 bases and J by 2 bases, with 16 bases between them. Sequencing was performed with immunoSEQ multiplex PCR; in TCRdb, only in-frame clones are kept and a portion is missing. The sample has some 67,000 clones; roughly 76% are singletons. Single viable CD3+CD4+CD8-CD45RO+ cells were sorted as the memory CD4+ T cells. With regard to this clone: Its cognate antigen is unknown.

The material sequenced was memory CD4+ T cells from blood. The V and J genes are TRBV29-1 and TRBJ2-3; D might be TRBD2 (7 bases). This receptor was taken from an adult in good health and CMV-seropositive. The CDR3 nucleotides are TGCAGCGTTGCAGGGGACTACCCAACCACAGATACGCAGTATTTT. Encoded protein: CSVAGDYPTTDTQYF.